The 24 T cell receptor beta chains reported below all come from one sample, sequenced in a study of cytomegalovirus exposure and HLA in healthy donors. With 60 Vbeta and 13 Jbeta primers, the PCR was carried out. TCRdb's table, derived via immunoSEQ multiplex PCR, lists solely in-frame clones and lacks some. The sample shows about 240,000 clones, about 86% of them seen only once. The material sequenced was PBMCs. The receptors originated from a woman aged 55-70 years in good health and CMV-seropositive.

DNA of the CDR3: TGTGCCAGCACAAAAGCAGGAACAACTAATGAAAAACTGTTTTTT. It translates to CASTKAGTTNEKLFF. The rearrangement links TRBV28 to TRBJ1-4, with D unclear. The CDR3 has 15 amino acids. V lost 7 bases to trimming and J lost 0 bases, with 12 bases between them. From germline, CDR1 is MDHEN and CDR2 SYDVKM.

This chain uses TRBV14 with TRBJ2-2; 7 nucleotides align to TRBD2. The V and J ends lost 2 bases and 2 bases, in that order; junction bases with no gene match: 2. This CDR3 is built from 15 residues. The V gene's germline CDR1 is SGHDN and CDR2 FVKESK. The CDR3 here is CASSQSGVNTGELFF. As DNA, the CDR3 is TGTGCCAGCAGCCAAAGCGGGGTAAACACCGGGGAGCTGTTTTTT.

This chain connects TRBV28 to TRBJ1-2, with a tentative D call TRBD1 (5 bases). CDR3 size: 14 residues. Germline CDR1 MDHEN, CDR2 SYDVKM. Trimming stripped 7 bases from V and 12 bases from J, with 24 bases between. The CDR3 bases are TGTGCCAGCACCATCACCCTCGGTCAGGGAAACCACACCTTC. Its protein is CASTITLGQGNHTF.

The V gene is TRBV19, the J gene TRBJ2-7; a possible D gene is TRBD1 (5 bases). The CDR3 consists of 13 residues. The V gene lost 5 bases and the J gene lost 5 bases, with 13 bases spanning the gap. The V gene's germline CDR1 is LNHDA and CDR2 SQIVND (reference sequence). In DNA, the CDR3 is TGTGCCAGTAGTTCCCGGACAAGAGACGAGCAGTACTTC. Translating gives CASSSRTRDEQYF.

This clone was observed once. This sequence joins TRBV7-3 and TRBJ1-1; D remains ambiguous. The V gene lost 5 bases and the J gene lost 2 bases, with 9 bases spanning the gap. The CDR3 length is 13 residues. CDR1 is SGHTA and CDR2 is FQGTGA in the germline V gene. The CDR3 is CASSQRPNTEAFF. In DNA, the CDR3 is TGTGCCAGCAGCCAGCGACCCAACACTGAAGCTTTCTTT.

The chain joins TRBV7-9 to TRBJ2-6; no reliable D call. The CDR3 loop spans 16 amino acids. V lost 5 bases and J 0 bases, leaving 11 bases between the germline ends. Germline CDR1 reads SEHNR; CDR2 reads FQNEAQ (reference sequence). The CDR3 region has the DNA TGTGCCAGCAGCCCACCTCCGGGCTCTGGGGCCAACGTCCTGACTTTC. Protein: CASSPPPGSGANVLTF.

The genes are TRBV5-1 and TRBJ2-6; TRBD1 is a possible D gene (6 bases). The CDR3 extends over 15 amino acids. The V and J ends lost 4 bases and 1 base respectively, with 9 bases between them. Germline CDR1 and CDR2: SGHRS and YFSETQ. CDR3: CASSPGQSGANVLTF. DNA of the CDR3: TGCGCCAGCAGCCCCGGACAGTCTGGGGCCAACGTCCTGACTTTC.

In nucleotides, the CDR3 is TGTGCCAGTAGTCCTATAGCGAGGATCACAGATACGCAGTATTTT. It codes for CASSPIARITDTQYF. The V and J genes are TRBV19 and TRBJ2-3, with D maybe TRBD2 (5 bases). CDR1 is LNHDA and CDR2 is SQIVND in the germline V gene (reference sequence). The CDR3 has 15 amino acids. Trimming removed 5 bases at V and 2 bases at J, with 14 bases between.

The chain links TRBV7-9 to TRBJ2-7; D not resolved. The CDR3 runs 14 residues. CDR1 is SEHNR and CDR2 is FQNEAQ in the germline V gene (reference sequence). V lost 6 bases to trimming and J lost 4 bases, with 16 bases between them. This CDR3 is CASSLTPLGYEQYF. The CDR3 region has the DNA TGTGCCAGCAGTCTTACCCCCCTCGGGTACGAGCAGTACTTC.

This rearrangement joins TRBV6-5 to TRBJ1-3; 7 bases match TRBD1. Germline V gives CDR1 MNHEY, CDR2 SVGAGI. The CDR3 runs to 15 residues. Losses at the gene ends were 7 bases for V and 0 bases for J; bases not matched to a gene: 6. CDR3 protein: CASKRTGGSGNTIYF. The DNA for the CDR3 is TGTGCCAGCAAGAGGACAGGCGGCTCTGGAAACACCATATATTTT.

The chain has TRBV10-3 and TRBJ2-5; 8 bases are a match to TRBD2. V gave up 10 bases and J gave up 5 bases; unmatched junction bases: 9. Germline V CDR1 and CDR2: ENHRY, SYGVKD. The CDR3 length is 13 residues. CDR3 sequence: CATGGGRWETQYF. The CDR3, as DNA: TGTGCCACCGGGGGGGGACGCTGGGAGACCCAGTACTTC.

V and J are TRBV6-1 and TRBJ2-7; perhaps TRBD1 as D (5 bases). The V gene's germline CDR1 is MNHNS and CDR2 SASEGT. V gave up 4 bases and J gave up 2 bases, with 12 bases separating them. This CDR3 is 14 amino acids long. Written as DNA, the CDR3 is TGTGCCAGCAGTGTCGATCAGGGTACCTACGAGCAGTACTTC. Translating gives CASSVDQGTYEQYF.

The rearrangement uses TRBV5-6 and TRBJ2-7; TRBD2 aligns across 13 bases. V dropped 0 bases and J dropped 6; count of bases not matched to a gene: 12. CDR3 length: 18 residues. The germline V gene encodes CDR1 SGHDT and CDR2 YYEEEE. CDR3 DNA: TGTGCCAGCAGCTTGGGACTAGCGGGAGGACCACCCCCCTTCGAGCAGTACTTC. Amino acids: CASSLGLAGGPPPFEQYF.

This chain uses TRBV28 with TRBJ1-4, with D unresolved. The germline V gene encodes CDR1 MDHEN and CDR2 SYDVKM. V lost 3 bases and J lost 4, with 12 bases in between. This CDR3 is built from 15 residues. CDR3 sequence (DNA): TGTGCCAGCAGTTTCCCTGTTAGTTTTAATGAAAAACTGTTTTTT. The encoded protein is CASSFPVSFNEKLFF.

The J gene is TRBJ1-2, the V gene TRBV2; 10 bases match TRBD1. The ends lost 4 bases at V and 5 bases at J; junction bases unmatched: 7. Looked up from germline, CDR1 is SNHLY and CDR2 is FYNNEI. This CDR3 comprises 15 residues. CDR3 in DNA: TGTGCCAGCAGTGGGGGACAGGGGAAGGGTTATGGCTACACCTTC. Its protein product is CASSGGQGKGYGYTF.

This chain uses TRBV6-1 with TRBJ2-2; no firm D call. Looked up from germline, CDR1 is MNHNS and CDR2 is SASEGT. The CDR3 runs to 15 residues. V lost 0 bases to trimming and J lost 1 base, with 6 bases between them. The CDR3 bases are TGTGCCAGCAGTGAAGCCTGGCAGAACACCGGGGAGCTGTTTTTT. Amino acid sequence: CASSEAWQNTGELFF.

CDR3 residues: CASRGEGRRTEAFF. The CDR3 region has the DNA TGTGCCTCTCGGGGGGAGGGAAGGCGAACTGAAGCTTTCTTT. The chain joins TRBV6-5 to TRBJ1-1; a possible D gene is TRBD1 (5 bases). With 11 bases removed from V and 5 bases from J, the gap between germline ends came to 21 bases. Germline loops: CDR1 MNHEY, CDR2 SVGAGI. CDR3 size: 14 residues.

The gene calls are TRBV27 and TRBJ1-2; D perhaps matches TRBD1 (5 bases). Germline values: CDR1 MNHEY, CDR2 SMNVEV (reference sequence). Trimming took 3 bases from V and 4 from J, leaving 12 bases between them. The CDR3 is 14 amino acids. The CDR3 region is CASSLKGGVYGYTF. As DNA, the CDR3 is TGTGCCAGCAGTTTGAAGGGAGGGGTCTATGGCTACACCTTC.

The rearrangement uses TRBV6-1 and TRBJ1-4, with 7 positions matching TRBD1. The CDR3 has 17 residues. Germline CDR1 reads MNHNS; CDR2 reads SASEGT. The V and J ends lost 4 bases and 7 bases, in that order; junction bases with no gene match: 15. In DNA, the CDR3 is TGTGCCAGCAGTGCACCGGGACAGCCCGCACCTCTTGAAAAACTGTTTTTT. Amino acids: CASSAPGQPAPLEKLFF.

Details on this clone: The junction does not match germline at one end; this may be a read error. The chain couples TRBV2 to TRBJ2-2; 9 bases map to TRBD2. This CDR3 has 15 residues. Germline CDR1 SNHLY, CDR2 FYNNEI. The CDR3 bases are TGCGCCAGCAGTGCCGGGACTAGCTCTACCGGGGAGCTGTTTTTT. Encoded protein: CASSAGTSSTGELFF.

This clone was found a few times. The CDR3 sequence is CASSLTGGRGETQYF. The CDR3 nucleotides are TGCGCCAGCAGCTTGACAGGGGGCCGGGGAGAGACCCAGTACTTC. The rearrangement uses TRBV5-1 and TRBJ2-5; 9 bases map to TRBD1. This CDR3 contains 15 residues. Germline V gene data show CDR1 as SGHRS and CDR2 as YFSETQ. V dropped 1 base and J dropped 4; count of bases not matched to a gene: 5.

The V call is TRBV10-3, the J call TRBJ2-5; TRBD2 matches at 7 bases. The germline V gene has CDR1 ENHRY and CDR2 SYGVKD. The CDR3 length is 15 residues. Germline trimming cut 6 bases from V and 2 bases from J; bases unmatched to any gene: 9. The CDR3 loop reads CAISGKGGRQETQYF. CDR3 in DNA: TGTGCCATCAGCGGAAAGGGAGGGAGGCAAGAGACCCAGTACTTC.

A few counts support this clone. The rearrangement uses TRBV6-6 and TRBJ1-1; TRBD1 matches 9 bases. CDR3 size: 16 residues. With V trimmed by 5 bases and J by 0 bases, 7 bases remained unmatched. Germline V lookup: CDR1 MNHNY, CDR2 SVGAGI (reference sequence). CDR3 nucleotide sequence: TGTGCCAGCAGTCCCGGGACAGGGTCTATGAACACTGAAGCTTTCTTT. It codes for CASSPGTGSMNTEAFF.

Only one count was recorded for this clone. This chain joins TRBV21-1 and TRBJ2-5; the D call of TRBD2 is as the table states it, not checked on the DNA. TRBV21-1 is described as a pseudogene. This CDR3 contains 15 residues. The CDR3 DNA follows: TGTGCCAGCAGCAAGGGCGCTAGCGAGGCAGAGACCCAGTACTTC. Translation gives CASSKGASEAETQYF.